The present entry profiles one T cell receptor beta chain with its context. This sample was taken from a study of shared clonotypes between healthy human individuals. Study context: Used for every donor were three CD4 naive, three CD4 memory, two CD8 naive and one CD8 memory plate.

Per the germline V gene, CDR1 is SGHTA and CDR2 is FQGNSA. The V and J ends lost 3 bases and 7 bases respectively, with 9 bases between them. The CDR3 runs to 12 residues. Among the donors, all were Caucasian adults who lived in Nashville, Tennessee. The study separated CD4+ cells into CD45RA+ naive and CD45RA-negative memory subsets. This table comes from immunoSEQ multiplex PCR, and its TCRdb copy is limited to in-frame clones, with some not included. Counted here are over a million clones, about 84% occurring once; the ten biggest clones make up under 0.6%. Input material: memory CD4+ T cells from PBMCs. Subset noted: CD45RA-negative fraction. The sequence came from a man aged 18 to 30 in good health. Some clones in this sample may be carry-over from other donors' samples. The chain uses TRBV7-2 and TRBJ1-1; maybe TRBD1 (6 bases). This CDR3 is CASSFRDNEAFF. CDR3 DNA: TGTGCCAGCAGCTTCCGGGACAATGAAGCTTTCTTT.